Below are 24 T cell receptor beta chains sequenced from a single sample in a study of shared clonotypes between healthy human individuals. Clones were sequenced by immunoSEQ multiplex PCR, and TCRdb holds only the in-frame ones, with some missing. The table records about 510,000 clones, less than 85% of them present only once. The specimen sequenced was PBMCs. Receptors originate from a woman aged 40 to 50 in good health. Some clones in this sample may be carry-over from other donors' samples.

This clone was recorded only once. In DNA form, the CDR3 reads TGTGCCAGCAGAAGGACAGGTACCGGGGAGCTGTTTTTT. Translation gives CASRRTGTGELFF. The V call is TRBV2, the J call TRBJ2-2; 7 bases are shared with TRBD1. With V trimmed by 6 bases and J by 5 bases, 3 bases remained unmatched. The CDR3 sequence is 13 residues long. CDR1 is SNHLY and CDR2 is FYNNEI in the germline V gene. The variable domain in full, completed from reference TRBV2 and TRBJ2-2, reads EPEVTQTPSHQVTQMGQEVILRCVPISNHLYFYWYRQILGQKVEFLVSFYNNEISEKSEIFDDQFSVERPDGSNFTLKIRSTKLEDSAMYFCASRRTGTGELFFGEGSRLTVL.

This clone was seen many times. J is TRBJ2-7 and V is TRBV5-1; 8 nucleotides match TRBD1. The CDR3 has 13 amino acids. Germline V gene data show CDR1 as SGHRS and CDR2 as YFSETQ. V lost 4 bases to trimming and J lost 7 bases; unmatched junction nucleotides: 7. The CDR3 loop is CASSPDRAWEQYF. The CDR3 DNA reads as TGCGCCAGCAGCCCGGACAGGGCGTGGGAGCAGTACTTC.

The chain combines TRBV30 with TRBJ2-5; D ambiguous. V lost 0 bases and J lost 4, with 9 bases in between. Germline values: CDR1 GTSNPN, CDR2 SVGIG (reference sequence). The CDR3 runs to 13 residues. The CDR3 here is CAWSVVLVETQYF. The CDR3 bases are TGTGCCTGGAGTGTAGTCCTCGTAGAGACCCAGTACTTC.

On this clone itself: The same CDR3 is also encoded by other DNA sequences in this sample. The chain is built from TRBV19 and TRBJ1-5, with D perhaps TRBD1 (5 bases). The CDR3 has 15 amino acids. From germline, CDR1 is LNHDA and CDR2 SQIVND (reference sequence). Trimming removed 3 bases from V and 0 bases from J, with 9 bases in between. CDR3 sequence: CASSIGTHSNQPQHF. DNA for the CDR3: TGTGCCAGTAGTATCGGGACGCATAGCAATCAGCCCCAGCATTTT.

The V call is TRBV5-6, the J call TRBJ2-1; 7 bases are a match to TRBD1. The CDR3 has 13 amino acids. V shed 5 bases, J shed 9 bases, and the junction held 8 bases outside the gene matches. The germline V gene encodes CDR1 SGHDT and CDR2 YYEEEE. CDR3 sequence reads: CASRRRGLGEQFF. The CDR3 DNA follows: TGTGCCAGCAGACGAAGGGGGCTGGGTGAGCAGTTCTTC.

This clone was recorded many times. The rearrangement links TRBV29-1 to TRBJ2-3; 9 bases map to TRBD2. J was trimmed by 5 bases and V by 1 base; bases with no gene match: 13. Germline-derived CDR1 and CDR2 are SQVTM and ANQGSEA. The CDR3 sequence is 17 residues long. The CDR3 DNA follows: TGCAGCGTTGAAGGGTTACCGACTAGCGGCCCGATAGATACGCAGTATTTT. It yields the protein CSVEGLPTSGPIDTQYF.

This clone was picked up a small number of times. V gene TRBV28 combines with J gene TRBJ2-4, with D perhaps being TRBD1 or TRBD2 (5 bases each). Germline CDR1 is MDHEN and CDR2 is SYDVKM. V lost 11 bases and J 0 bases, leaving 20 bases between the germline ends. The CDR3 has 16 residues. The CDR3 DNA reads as TGTGCCGGAGGAAGCCAGGGCCGGGGAGCCAAAAACATTCAGTACTTC. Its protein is CAGGSQGRGAKNIQYF.

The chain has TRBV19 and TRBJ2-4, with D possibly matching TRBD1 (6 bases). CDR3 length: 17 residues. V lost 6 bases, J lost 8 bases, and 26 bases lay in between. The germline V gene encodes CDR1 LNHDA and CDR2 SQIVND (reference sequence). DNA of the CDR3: TGTGCCAGTAGCCGGAACGTTATGGGGGCCGGGGTTGACATTCAGTACTTC. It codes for CASSRNVMGAGVDIQYF.

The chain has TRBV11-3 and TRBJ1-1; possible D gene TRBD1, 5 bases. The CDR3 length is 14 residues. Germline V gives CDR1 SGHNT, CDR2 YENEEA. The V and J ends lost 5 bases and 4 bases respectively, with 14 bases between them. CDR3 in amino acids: CASSEGTAGTEAFF. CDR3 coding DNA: TGTGCCAGCAGCGAAGGGACTGCCGGCACTGAAGCTTTCTTT.

CDR3 DNA: TGCGCCAGCATCCCGTGGCCCGGAGCAGATACGCAGTATTTT. As protein: CASIPWPGADTQYF. The rearrangement uses TRBV5-1 and TRBJ2-3; D is unresolved. The CDR3 totals 14 residues. The germline V gene has CDR1 SGHRS and CDR2 YFSETQ. With 6 bases removed from V and 4 bases from J, the gap between germline ends came to 15 bases.

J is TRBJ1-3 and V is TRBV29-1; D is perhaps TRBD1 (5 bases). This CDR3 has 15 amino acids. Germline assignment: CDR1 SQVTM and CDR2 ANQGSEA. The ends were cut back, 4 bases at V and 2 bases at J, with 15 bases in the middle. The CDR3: CSVGGAMETGNTIYF. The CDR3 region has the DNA TGCAGCGTTGGGGGCGCCATGGAGACTGGAAACACCATATATTTT. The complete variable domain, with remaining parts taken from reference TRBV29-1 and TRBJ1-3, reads SAVISQKPSRDICQRGTSLTIQCQVDSQVTMMFWYRQQPGQSLTLIATANQGSEATYESGFVIDKFPISRPNLTFSTLTVSNMSPEDSSIYLCSVGGAMETGNTIYFGEGSWLTVV.

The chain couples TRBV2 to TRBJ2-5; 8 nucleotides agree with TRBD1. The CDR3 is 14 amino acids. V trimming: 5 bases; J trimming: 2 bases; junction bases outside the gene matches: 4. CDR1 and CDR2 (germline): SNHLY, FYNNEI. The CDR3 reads CASSSQGAQETQYF. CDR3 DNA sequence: TGTGCCAGCAGTTCCCAGGGGGCTCAAGAGACCCAGTACTTC.

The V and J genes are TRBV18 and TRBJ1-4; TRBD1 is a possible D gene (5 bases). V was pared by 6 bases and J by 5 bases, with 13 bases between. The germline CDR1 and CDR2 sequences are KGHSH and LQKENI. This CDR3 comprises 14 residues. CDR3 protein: CASSRDSLNEKLFF. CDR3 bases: TGTGCCAGCTCCCGAGACAGTCTAAATGAAAAACTGTTTTTT.

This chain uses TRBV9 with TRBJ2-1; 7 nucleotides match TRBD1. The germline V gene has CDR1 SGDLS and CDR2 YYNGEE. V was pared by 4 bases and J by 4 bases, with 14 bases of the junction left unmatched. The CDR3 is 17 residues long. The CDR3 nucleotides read TGTGCCAGCAGCCCCAATATACCGGGACAGAGTTACAATGAGCAGTTCTTC. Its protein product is CASSPNIPGQSYNEQFF.

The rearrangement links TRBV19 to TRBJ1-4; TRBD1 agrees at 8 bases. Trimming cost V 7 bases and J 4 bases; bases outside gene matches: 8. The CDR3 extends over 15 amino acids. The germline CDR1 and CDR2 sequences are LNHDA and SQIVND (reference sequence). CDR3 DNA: TGTGCCAGTACGCGCCGACAGGGGAATAATGAAAAACTGTTTTTT. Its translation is CASTRRQGNNEKLFF.

CDR3 bases: TGTGCCAGCAGGGGGGACAGGACGCTCTATGGCTACACCTTC. Translation: CASRGDRTLYGYTF. J is TRBJ1-2 and V is TRBV6-1; TRBD1 aligns across 8 bases. The CDR3 consists of 14 residues. The V and J ends lost 6 bases and 4 bases, in that order; junction bases with no gene match: 7. In germline, CDR1 is MNHNS, CDR2 SASEGT.

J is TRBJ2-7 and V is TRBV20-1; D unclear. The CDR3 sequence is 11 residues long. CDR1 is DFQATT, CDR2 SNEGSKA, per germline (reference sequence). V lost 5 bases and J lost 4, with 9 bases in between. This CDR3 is CSAPELYEQYF. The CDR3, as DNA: TGCAGTGCTCCCGAGTTGTACGAGCAGTACTTC.

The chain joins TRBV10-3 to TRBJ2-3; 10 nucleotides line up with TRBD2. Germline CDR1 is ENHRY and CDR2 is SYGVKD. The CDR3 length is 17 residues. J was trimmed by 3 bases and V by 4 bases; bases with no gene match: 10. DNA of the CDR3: TGTGCCATCAGTGTGGGTACTAGCGGGATTCAAACAGATACGCAGTATTTT. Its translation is CAISVGTSGIQTDTQYF.

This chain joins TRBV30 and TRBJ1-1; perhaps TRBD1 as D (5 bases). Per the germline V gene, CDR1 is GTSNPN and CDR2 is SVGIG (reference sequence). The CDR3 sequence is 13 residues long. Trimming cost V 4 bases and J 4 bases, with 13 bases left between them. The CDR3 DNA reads TGTGCCTGGACCCGGGGAGGGGCCACTGAAGCTTTCTTT. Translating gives CAWTRGGATEAFF.

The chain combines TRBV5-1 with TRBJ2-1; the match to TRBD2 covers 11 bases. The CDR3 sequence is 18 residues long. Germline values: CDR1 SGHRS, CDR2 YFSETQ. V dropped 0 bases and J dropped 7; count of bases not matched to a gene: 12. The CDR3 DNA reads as TGCGCCAGCAGCTTGGACGCTTTATTAGCGGGAGGGCCTAATGAGCAGTTCTTC. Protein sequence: CASSLDALLAGGPNEQFF.

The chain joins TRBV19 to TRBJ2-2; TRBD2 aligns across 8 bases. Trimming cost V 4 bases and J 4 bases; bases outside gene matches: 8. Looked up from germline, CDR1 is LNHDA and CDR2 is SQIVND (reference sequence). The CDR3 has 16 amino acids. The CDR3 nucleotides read TGTGCCAGTAGTACACAAAGCGGGAGTGTCACCGGGGAGCTGTTTTTT. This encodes CASSTQSGSVTGELFF.

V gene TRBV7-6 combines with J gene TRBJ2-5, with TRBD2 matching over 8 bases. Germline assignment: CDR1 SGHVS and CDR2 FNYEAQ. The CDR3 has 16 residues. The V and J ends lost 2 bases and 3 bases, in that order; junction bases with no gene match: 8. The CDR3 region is CASSLRTGGPEETQYF. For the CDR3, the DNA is TGTGCCAGCAGCTTAAGGACGGGAGGGCCCGAAGAGACCCAGTACTTC.

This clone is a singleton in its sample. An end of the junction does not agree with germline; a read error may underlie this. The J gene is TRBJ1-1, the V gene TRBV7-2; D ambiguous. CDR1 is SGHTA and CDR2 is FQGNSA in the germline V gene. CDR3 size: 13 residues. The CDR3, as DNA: TGTGCCAGCGGCTTAGGCGTGAGGACTGAAGCTTTCTTT. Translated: CASGLGVRTEAFF.

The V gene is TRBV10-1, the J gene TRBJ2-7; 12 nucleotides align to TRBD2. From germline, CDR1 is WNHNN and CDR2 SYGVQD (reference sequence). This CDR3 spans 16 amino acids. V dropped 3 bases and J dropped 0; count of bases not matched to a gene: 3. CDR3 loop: CASSDSTSGSSYEQYF. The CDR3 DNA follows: TGCGCCAGCAGTGATTCGACTAGCGGGAGCTCCTACGAGCAGTACTTC.